This TCR beta chain appears in the sequencing data of a study of memory CD4+ T cells and cytomegalovirus serostatus. The overall study: This sample comes from healthy Belgian adults, 8 to 10 CMV seropositive, roughly 22 seronegative. Study-wide results and caveats: The CMV-associated TCR signature appears largely within the CD4+ memory repertoire. CD4+ memory repertoires contained about two fifths of the 164 reported CMV TCRbeta sequences.

Single viable CD3+CD4+CD8-CD45RO+ cells were sorted as the memory CD4+ T cells. Donors' CMV status reflects serum IgG against pp150, pp28, p38, p52. This clone has only one observation. What it binds is unknown. There are 14 residues in the CDR3. J was trimmed by 8 bases and V by 7 bases; bases with no gene match: 10. Germline assignment: CDR1 KGHSY and CDR2 FQNENV. TCRdb keeps only in-frame clones here, not all; method: immunoSEQ multiplex PCR. The sample shows about 52,000 clones, over 60% of them seen only once. Sample: memory CD4+ T cells from blood. The sequence derives from an adult in good health and CMV-seropositive. V gene TRBV16 combines with J gene TRBJ1-4, with 7 nucleotides matching TRBD1. CDR3 coding DNA: TGTGCCAGCACCTCTCACAGGGGCGGAGAAAAACTGTTTTTT. It codes for CASTSHRGGEKLFF.